Below, 9 T cell receptor beta chains from the same sample are listed, as sequenced in a study of CD8+ T cells in alopecia areata. Treatment given: oral pan-JAK inhibitor, 5-10 mg twice daily. cDNA prepared by RNA extraction and subsequent reverse transcription served as the template for sequencing. The assay was immunoSEQ multiplex PCR, and TCRdb's table has in-frame clones only and misses some. The table lists 200,000 to 250,000 clones, around 65% of them singletons. The sample in question was CD4+ T cells sorted from blood, obtained at week 44, from a patient treated with tofacitinib. The receptors stem from a human donor with alopecia areata.

This clone came up a few times. Written as DNA, the CDR3 is TGCGCCAGCAGCCCCGGGACAGGGGCCAACGTCCTGACTTTC. Translation: CASSPGTGANVLTF. The chain links TRBV5-1 to TRBJ2-6; D perhaps matches TRBD1 (6 bases). V dropped 4 bases and J dropped 4 bases, with 9 bases sitting between them. Germline-derived CDR1 and CDR2 are SGHRS and YFSETQ. This CDR3 contains 14 residues.

V usage is TRBV29-1 and J usage is TRBJ1-2, with 9 bases lining up with TRBD1. Germline V lookup: CDR1 SQVTM, CDR2 ANQGSEA. The CDR3 spans 12 residues. The junction had 8 bases not matched to a gene; V was cut back by 7 bases and J by 8 bases. The CDR3 sequence is CSAGDRDGGYTF. The CDR3 DNA reads TGCAGCGCCGGGGACAGGGACGGGGGCTACACCTTC.

This chain connects TRBV7-2 to TRBJ1-4, with D maybe TRBD1 (6 bases). The CDR3 has 14 amino acids. The V end lost 11 bases, the J end lost 0 bases, and 13 bases lay between the germline ends. Germline V lookup: CDR1 SGHTA, CDR2 FQGNSA. The chain's CDR3 is CASKGGATNEKLFF. The DNA for the CDR3 is TGTGCCTCAAAAGGGGGGGCAACTAATGAAAAACTGTTTTTT.

CDR3 coding DNA: TGTGCCACCAGCAGAGTCGATTCGAGTGCCGGGGAGCTGTTTTTT. It is translated as CATSRVDSSAGELFF. The chain is built from TRBV15 and TRBJ2-2, with D unresolved. CDR3 length: 15 amino acids. The ends were cut back, 1 base at V and 6 bases at J, with 12 bases in the middle. The germline gives CDR1 LNHNV, CDR2 YYDKDF (reference sequence). Drawing the rest from reference TRBV15 and TRBJ2-2, the complete variable domain is DAMVIQNPRYQVTQFGKPVTLSCSQTLNHNVMYWYQQKSSQAPKLLFHYYDKDFNNEADTPDNFQSRRPNTSFCFLDIRSPGLGDTAMYLCATSRVDSSAGELFFGEGSRLTVL.

This chain connects TRBV29-1 to TRBJ1-5, with a weak D call TRBD1 (6 bases). The CDR3 loop spans 13 amino acids. The V end was cut by 4 bases, the J end by 3 bases, with 10 bases between. Germline CDR1 reads SQVTM; CDR2 reads ANQGSEA. As DNA, the CDR3 is TGCAGCGTTGGAGGGGGGGTCAATCAGCCCCAGCATTTT. Amino acid sequence: CSVGGGVNQPQHF.

This chain joins TRBV7-2 and TRBJ1-5; D is unresolved. V was clipped by 4 bases and J by 2 bases, with 15 bases between them. Looked up from germline, CDR1 is SGHTA and CDR2 is FQGNSA. The CDR3 sequence is 16 residues long. The CDR3 loop reads CASSSNSVSGNQPQHF. The CDR3 DNA is TGTGCCAGCAGCTCAAACAGCGTTTCTGGCAATCAGCCCCAGCATTTT. The variable domain in full, with the rest retrieved from reference TRBV7-2 and TRBJ1-5, is GAGVSQSPSNKVTEKGKDVELRCDPISGHTALYWYRQSLGQGLEFLIYFQGNSAPDKSGLPSDRFSAERTGGSVSTLTIQRTQQEDSAVYLCASSSNSVSGNQPQHFGDGTRLSIL.

The rearrangement joins TRBV25-1 to TRBJ1-2; D is perhaps TRBD1 (5 bases). Per germline, CDR1 MGHDK and CDR2 SYGVNS. The V and J ends lost 3 bases and 8 bases respectively, with 19 bases between them. This CDR3 comprises 15 residues. The CDR3: CASSDDLGGTRGYTF. The CDR3 region has the DNA TGTGCCAGCAGTGATGATCTTGGGGGTACAAGGGGCTACACCTTC.

This sequence joins TRBV14 and TRBJ1-1, with a possible D match to TRBD1 (6 bases). V lost 1 base and J lost 5, with 17 bases in between. Per germline, CDR1 SGHDN and CDR2 FVKESK. The CDR3 sequence is 16 residues long. The CDR3 spells CASSQVLGGAGTEAFF. The CDR3 DNA sequence: TGTGCCAGCAGCCAAGTATTAGGGGGGGCTGGGACTGAAGCTTTCTTT.

There are many counts of this clone. This rearrangement joins TRBV5-5 to TRBJ2-7; D gene ambiguous. Trimming stripped 0 bases from V and 3 bases from J, with 7 bases between. This CDR3 is 13 amino acids long. Germline CDR1 and CDR2: SGHKS and YYEKEE (reference sequence). The CDR3 region is CASSLVVHYEQYF. CDR3 bases: TGTGCCAGCAGCTTGGTCGTGCACTACGAGCAGTACTTC.